Each of the 25 T cell receptor beta chains below was sequenced from the same sample in a study of T cell changes during pregnancy in multiple sclerosis. The data were produced by immunoSEQ multiplex PCR, yet TCRdb's version contains in-frame clones alone and is incomplete. The sample contains 58,000 or so clones, about nine tenths of which appear only once. The input for sequencing was CD4+ T cells from peripheral blood mononuclear cells, taken in the third trimester of pregnancy. The receptors derive from a female donor with multiple sclerosis, enrolled in a pregnancy study.

DNA for the CDR3: TGTGCCAGCAGCTTATGGGAGGGGGGCACTGAAGCTTTCTTT. It encodes CASSLWEGGTEAFF. The rearrangement joins TRBV7-9 to TRBJ1-1, with a possible D match to TRBD1 (6 bases). V lost 2 bases and J lost 4, with 11 bases in between. CDR1 is SEHNR and CDR2 is FQNEAQ in the germline V gene (reference sequence). CDR3 size: 14 residues.

The rearrangement joins TRBV5-4 to TRBJ2-5, with TRBD1 matching over 8 bases. Trimming removed 4 bases from V and 4 bases from J; junction bases left unmatched: 12. The CDR3 is 16 amino acids. Germline V gives CDR1 SGHNT, CDR2 YYREEE (reference sequence). The CDR3 reads CASSPPGGAKGETQYF. CDR3 coding DNA: TGTGCCAGCAGCCCGCCAGGGGGCGCGAAAGGAGAGACCCAGTACTTC.

The V gene is TRBV30, the J gene TRBJ1-1; TRBD1 matches at 8 bases. The V gene's germline CDR1 is GTSNPN and CDR2 SVGIG (reference sequence). V trimming: 0 bases; J trimming: 2 bases; junction bases outside the gene matches: 14. The CDR3 is 18 amino acids. The CDR3 DNA sequence: TGTGCCTGGAGTGTAGATCTATTTCTGGGACAGGTCAACACTGAAGCTTTCTTT. This sequence encodes CAWSVDLFLGQVNTEAFF.

J is TRBJ2-5 and V is TRBV30; TRBD1 matches at 9 bases. The germline CDR1 and CDR2 sequences are GTSNPN and SVGIG (reference sequence). J was trimmed by 5 bases and V by 2 bases; bases with no gene match: 6. The CDR3 length is 14 residues. The CDR3 loop reads CAWSWGTGRETQYF. The CDR3, as DNA: TGTGCCTGGAGTTGGGGGACAGGGCGGGAGACCCAGTACTTC. Combining the CDR3 with reference TRBV30 and TRBJ2-5 gives the whole variable domain SQTIHQWPATLVQPVGSPLSLECTVEGTSNPNLYWYRQAAGRGLQLLFYSVGIGQISSEVPQNLSASRPQDRQFILSSKKLLLSDSGFYLCAWSWGTGRETQYFGPGTRLLVL.

This chain connects TRBV16 to TRBJ1-2; D uncertain. Germline-derived CDR1 and CDR2 are KGHSY and FQNENV. V was clipped by 0 bases and J by 8 bases, with 10 bases between them. This CDR3 has 13 residues. In nucleotides, the CDR3 is TGTGCCAGCAGCCAATCGGCCCCCGCCGGCTACACCTTC. This encodes CASSQSAPAGYTF.

The V call is TRBV6-1, the J call TRBJ2-2; TRBD1 aligns across 8 bases. Germline assignment: CDR1 MNHNS and CDR2 SASEGT. V shed 8 bases, J shed 8 bases, and the junction held 10 bases outside the gene matches. The CDR3 extends over 14 amino acids. CDR3 in amino acids: CASSIYRGTGELFF. The CDR3 coding sequence is TGTGCCAGCTCTATATACAGGGGGACGGGGGAGCTGTTTTTT.

This clone was counted a few times. This chain joins TRBV4-2 and TRBJ1-1; D not certain. V gave up 3 bases and J gave up 1 base, with 9 bases separating them. The CDR3 spans 14 residues. CDR1 LGHNA and CDR2 YNFKEQ come from the germline V gene. The CDR3 loop reads CASSHYTANTEAFF. CDR3 DNA sequence: TGTGCCAGCAGCCACTATACAGCGAACACTGAAGCTTTCTTT.

The rearrangement joins TRBV18 to TRBJ1-1, with 8 positions matching TRBD1. The trim removed 3 bases at V and 8 bases at J, leaving 11 bases unmatched. CDR3 length equals 15 residues. Germline V lookup: CDR1 KGHSH, CDR2 LQKENI. The CDR3 DNA reads TGTGCCAGCTCACCTCTCAGGACAGGGTTGGGGGAAGCTTTCTTT. This encodes CASSPLRTGLGEAFF.

Only one count was recorded for this clone. The chain employs TRBV4-2 and TRBJ2-1, with a possible D match to TRBD2 (5 bases). V lost 5 bases to trimming and J lost 3 bases, with 11 bases between them. CDR3 size: 14 residues. Germline V CDR1 and CDR2: LGHNA, YNFKEQ. CDR3 loop: CASSVNRGYNEQFF. The CDR3, as DNA: TGTGCCAGCAGCGTGAACCGGGGCTACAATGAGCAGTTCTTC.

The rearrangement uses TRBV27 and TRBJ2-2; 10 nucleotides agree with TRBD1. Germline V CDR1 and CDR2: MNHEY, SMNVEV (reference sequence). CDR3 length: 18 residues. V dropped 1 base and J dropped 6; count of bases not matched to a gene: 11. CDR3 DNA sequence: TGTGCCAGCAGTTTATTTTATCTGTTGGGACAGGGGTCCGGGGAGCTGTTTTTT. Translation: CASSLFYLLGQGSGELFF.

Only one count was recorded for this clone. The rearrangement joins TRBV27 to TRBJ2-7, with a possible D match to TRBD1 (5 bases). The V end lost 5 bases, the J end lost 7 bases, and 21 bases lay between the germline ends. This CDR3 spans 15 amino acids. Germline-derived CDR1 and CDR2 are MNHEY and SMNVEV (reference sequence). The chain's CDR3 is CASSLFQGQNSEQYF. CDR3 nucleotides: TGTGCCAGCAGTCTGTTCCAGGGCCAAAACTCAGAGCAGTACTTC.

Notes on this clone: At the DNA level, this CDR3 is encoded by other sequences in the same sample as well. The chain recombines TRBV5-1 with TRBJ2-2, with TRBD2 matching 10 bases. The germline CDR1 and CDR2 sequences are SGHRS and YFSETQ. The junction had 5 bases not matched to a gene; V was cut back by 4 bases and J by 5 bases. The CDR3 spans 15 residues. The CDR3 nucleotides read TGCGCCAGCAGCCCTTTAGCGGGAGGAACCGGGGAGCTGTTTTTT. It codes for CASSPLAGGTGELFF.

The chain carries TRBV29-1 and TRBJ2-5, with a weak D call TRBD2 (5 bases). CDR3 size: 12 residues. The germline V gene has CDR1 SQVTM and CDR2 ANQGSEA. The V end was cut by 6 bases, the J end by 4 bases, with 12 bases between. The chain's CDR3 is CSVADWGETQYF. CDR3 DNA: TGCAGCGTGGCGGACTGGGGAGAGACCCAGTACTTC.

The gene calls are TRBV5-1 and TRBJ2-5, with D possibly TRBD1 on 5 matching bases. The V gene lost 0 bases and the J gene lost 4 bases, with 10 bases spanning the gap. Germline V gene lookup returns CDR1 SGHRS and CDR2 YFSETQ. The CDR3 spans 14 residues. CDR3 protein: CASSLEGRLETQYF. CDR3 coding DNA: TGCGCCAGCAGCTTGGAGGGGCGATTAGAGACCCAGTACTTC.

This chain uses TRBV29-1 with TRBJ2-7, with TRBD2 matching 10 bases. CDR1 SQVTM and CDR2 ANQGSEA come from the germline V gene. The CDR3 contains 14 residues. Unmatched junction bases numbered 6, after V lost 4 bases and J lost 3 bases. Here the CDR3 DNA reads TGCAGCGTTGCAAGGACTAGCGGAAACTACGAGCAGTACTTC. Translating gives CSVARTSGNYEQYF.

The V gene is TRBV12-5, the J gene TRBJ1-1; TRBD1 aligns across 7 bases. The germline V gene has CDR1 LGHNT and CDR2 FRNRAP. After removal of 8 bases from V and 2 bases from J, the junction contained 2 bases not matched to a gene. This CDR3 contains 12 residues. CDR3 bases: TGTGCTAGTAAGGGGGCCAACACTGAAGCTTTCTTT. This sequence encodes CASKGANTEAFF.

The V gene is TRBV6-1, the J gene TRBJ2-7; D is unclear. The CDR3 is 14 residues long. Trimming cost V 2 bases and J 4 bases, with 12 bases left between them. Germline loops: CDR1 MNHNS, CDR2 SASEGT. The CDR3 bases are TGTGCCAGCAGTGAATTTAGAAGATCATACGAGCAGTACTTC. Residues: CASSEFRRSYEQYF.

In its sample, this clone was seen once. J is TRBJ2-7 and V is TRBV5-1; a possible D gene is TRBD2 (5 bases). V lost 5 bases, J lost 0 bases, and 9 bases lay in between. The CDR3 extends over 13 amino acids. CDR1 and CDR2 (germline): SGHRS, YFSETQ. Here the CDR3 reads CASRPGFSYEQYF. The DNA of the CDR3 is TGCGCCAGCAGACCGGGATTCTCCTACGAGCAGTACTTC.

The gene calls are TRBV7-2 and TRBJ2-3, with 8 bases matching TRBD2. From germline, CDR1 is SGHTA and CDR2 FQGNSA. This CDR3 is 15 amino acids long. V shed 6 bases and J 1 base; nucleotides not matched to a gene: 6. CDR3 residues: CASRAGGARTDTQYF. DNA for the CDR3: TGTGCCAGCAGGGCCGGGGGGGCCCGCACAGATACGCAGTATTTT.

This chain uses TRBV30 with TRBJ1-2; 7 nucleotides match TRBD1. This CDR3 has 13 amino acids. The V gene end was trimmed by 3 bases and the J gene end by 6 bases; junction bases not matched to a gene: 7. Germline V gene data show CDR1 as GTSNPN and CDR2 as SVGIG (reference sequence). The CDR3 nucleotides read TGTGCCTGGAGATGGTCGGGGACAGATGGCTACACCTTC. This encodes CAWRWSGTDGYTF.

This rearrangement joins TRBV6-7 to TRBJ1-2; tentatively, D is TRBD1 (6 bases). TRBV6-7 is an ORF, and what it does is uncertain. The V gene lost 4 bases and the J gene lost 1 base, with 16 bases spanning the gap. The CDR3 extends over 16 amino acids. The CDR3 region has the DNA TGTGCCAGCAGTTCCCACTTGGACAGTTTTAACTATGGCTACACCTTC. Translating gives CASSSHLDSFNYGYTF.

The J gene is TRBJ2-1, the V gene TRBV11-3, with unresolved D. The CDR3 length is 15 residues. Trimming pared 0 bases from V and 4 bases from J, leaving 10 bases between. The germline V gene has CDR1 SGHNT and CDR2 YENEEA. The CDR3 DNA reads TGTGCCAGCAGCTTAGATAAGTACGGGTACAATGAGCAGTTCTTC. Translation gives CASSLDKYGYNEQFF.

This clone came up a few times. The chain couples TRBV7-9 to TRBJ1-1, with D possibly being TRBD1 (5 bases). Germline CDR1 is SEHNR and CDR2 is FQNEAQ (reference sequence). This CDR3 has 15 amino acids. Trimming stripped 6 bases from V and 0 bases from J, with 14 bases between. CDR3 in amino acids: CASSPGISMNTEAFF. DNA of the CDR3: TGTGCCAGCAGTCCAGGGATATCCATGAACACTGAAGCTTTCTTT.

The chain carries TRBV14 and TRBJ2-2, with D possibly matching TRBD1 (6 bases). Looked up from germline, CDR1 is SGHDN and CDR2 is FVKESK. The CDR3 extends over 15 amino acids. The V end was cut by 1 base, the J end by 3 bases, with 9 bases between. CDR3 coding DNA: TGTGCCAGCAGCCAAGTACCAGGGGACACCGGGGAGCTGTTTTTT. This gives the protein CASSQVPGDTGELFF.

This clone came up once. The chain carries TRBV6-5 and TRBJ1-1; 9 bases agree with TRBD1. The germline V gene encodes CDR1 MNHEY and CDR2 SVGAGI. This CDR3 is 16 amino acids long. J lost 2 bases, V lost 1 base, and 5 bases had no gene match. The CDR3 region is CASSYFYRGPNTEAFF. The CDR3 nucleotides are TGTGCCAGCAGTTACTTTTACAGGGGGCCAAACACTGAAGCTTTCTTT.